The table lists the clone carrying this T cell receptor (beta chain) with a few counts. The target antigen is unknown. TCRdb re-called the 5' RACE reads through MiXCR, storing one row per CDR3 protein. This sample has some 180,000 distinct CDR3 sequences, with about a fifth found just once. This sample was taken from a study of T-cell memory formation after mild COVID-19. Study-wide points: Clonal second-wave expansions that peaked on day 37 had unconfirmed SARS-CoV-2 specificity. CD4+ contracting clones lay mainly in CM and EM, CD8+ ones in EMRA. Day 15 to 85 contractors were CD4/CD8 balanced; later expanders leaned CD4+.

J lost 5 bases, V lost 6 bases, and 5 bases had no gene match. Germline CDR1 reads LNHDA; CDR2 reads SQIVND (reference sequence). This CDR3 has 13 residues. The chain links TRBV19 to TRBJ2-5; 8 bases are a match to TRBD2. Material: PBMCs or a T cell subset sorted from them (not recorded which). This sequence was found in a young man who had mild COVID-19 (a few samples of this study predate the infection). Cell type and time point are not known. CDR3 in amino acids: CASSTAGVETQYF. CDR3 nucleotides: TGTGCCAGTAGCACAGCGGGGGTGGAGACCCAGTACTTC.